This T cell receptor beta chain was identified during a study of Graves' ophthalmopathy and Graves' hyperthyroidism. Study conclusions and caveats: This model predicted ophthalmopathy progression (sensitivity 65% to 71%, specificity about 72%). A majority of expanded thyroid clonotypes exceeding 0.001 frequency were likewise present in blood.

RNA transcripts yielded amplified TCR beta CDR3 regions. RT-PCR in the first round used HTBI primers; a second-round multiplex PCR followed. Via MiXCR, TCRdb re-called the multiplex PCR reads, giving one row per CDR3 protein. This sample carries around 1.1 million distinct CDR3 sequences, about 38% of them seen once, and the ten largest clones take roughly 11%. Aged 18 to 65, hyperthyroidism patients had new diagnoses of under 2 months' duration. Diagnosis relied on clinical symptoms, serum thyroxine, TRAb, thyroid ultrasound and orbital computed tomography. In regard to this clonotype: Antigen unknown.

CDR3 length equals 13 residues. V shed 1 base and J shed 4 bases, with 7 bases lying between them. Per the germline V gene, CDR1 is LNHDA and CDR2 is SQIVND (reference sequence). Sequences were obtained from peripheral blood or thyroid tissue (not recorded which). The chain carries TRBV19 and TRBJ2-5, with D possibly TRBD2 on 5 matching bases. The clonotype originates from an adult man with Graves' hyperthyroidism. The CDR3 protein is CASSIVAGETQYF. The DNA for the CDR3 is TGTGCCAGTAGTATAGTCGCGGGAGAGACCCAGTACTTC.